The 21 T cell receptor beta chains presented below share a single source sample, sequenced in a study of CD8+CD57+ T cells in acquired aplastic anemia. It was genomic DNA that served as the template for profiling TCR beta VDJ and CDR3. MiXCR, applied by TCRdb to the reads, yields one record per CDR3 protein. The profile shows about 130,000 distinct CDR3 sequences, around 50% of them singletons. Material for sequencing was sorted CD4+, CD8+, or CD8+CD57+ T cells (not recorded which) from PBMCs. These receptors were obtained from a human donor in good health, serving as a control.

Of note for this clonotype: This CDR3 is missing its conserved last phenylalanine or tryptophan, likely due to a read error. The V gene is TRBV19, the J gene TRBJ1-2; D is unclear. The ends were cut back, 6 bases at V and 5 bases at J, with 7 bases in the middle. The CDR3 runs to 11 residues. Germline V gives CDR1 LNHDA, CDR2 SQIVND (reference sequence). The CDR3 here is CASSIRYGYTL. DNA for the CDR3: TGTGCCAGTAGCATCCGTTATGGCTACACCCTC.

This sequence joins TRBV5-6 and TRBJ1-4; tentatively, D is TRBD1 (6 bases). The length of the CDR3 is 16 residues. CDR1 SGHDT and CDR2 YYEEEE come from the germline V gene. V lost 0 bases, J lost 7 bases, and 16 bases lay in between. The CDR3 DNA follows: TGTGCCAGCAGCTTGGGAATGCAGGGAGGGGGTGAAAAACTGTTTTTT. This gives the protein CASSLGMQGGGEKLFF.

This clonotype was seen repeatedly, ten times or more. The gene calls are TRBV20-1 and TRBJ2-7; D unclear. Germline V CDR1 and CDR2: DFQATT, SNEGSKA (reference sequence). The CDR3 has 12 residues. The V end was cut by 1 base, the J end by 1 base, with 5 bases between. CDR3 protein: CSARGSSYEQYF. CDR3 DNA: TGCAGTGCTAGAGGTTCATCCTACGAGCAGTACTTC.

J is TRBJ2-2 and V is TRBV10-3, with 12 positions matching TRBD2. The CDR3 spans 18 residues. J gave up 7 bases and V 5 bases, and 14 bases lay outside the gene matches. Germline CDR1 is ENHRY and CDR2 is SYGVKD. As DNA, the CDR3 is TGTGCCATCAGTAATCCTAGCGGGGGGGAGGTAGAGGACGGGGAGCTGTTTTTT. Amino acid sequence: CAISNPSGGEVEDGELFF.

J is TRBJ1-1 and V is TRBV24-1; 7 positions agree with TRBD1. The CDR3 runs 14 residues. Per germline, CDR1 KGHDR and CDR2 SFDVKD. Trimming at V came to 3 bases and at J to 4 bases, leaving 4 bases not matched to a gene. In DNA, the CDR3 is TGTGCCACCAGTGATCGACAGGGAAGCACTGAAGCTTTCTTT. Translated: CATSDRQGSTEAFF.

This clonotype showed up many times. CDR3 protein: CAISDGDRGNQPQHF. CDR3 sequence (DNA): TGTGCCATCAGTGACGGGGACAGGGGAAATCAGCCCCAGCATTTT. This sequence joins TRBV10-3 and TRBJ1-5; 10 positions agree with TRBD1. The junction had 3 bases not matched to a gene; V was cut back by 3 bases and J by 4 bases. Germline V lookup: CDR1 ENHRY, CDR2 SYGVKD. The CDR3 is made up of 15 amino acids.

The V call is TRBV2, the J call TRBJ2-7, with D possibly matching TRBD1 (5 bases). Germline CDR1 is SNHLY and CDR2 is FYNNEI. CDR3 length equals 14 residues. Trimming took off 7 bases at V and 2 bases at J, with 15 bases between the two ends. CDR3 DNA: TGTGCCAGCATCAGGGAATTGGGTGCCTACGAGCAGTACTTC. Translation gives CASIRELGAYEQYF. Supplemented by reference TRBV2 and TRBJ2-7, the full variable domain reads EPEVTQTPSHQVTQMGQEVILRCVPISNHLYFYWYRQILGQKVEFLVSFYNNEISEKSEIFDDQFSVERPDGSNFTLKIRSTKLEDSAMYFCASIRELGAYEQYFGPGTRLTVT.

This clonotype was seen many times. The chain recombines TRBV11-2 with TRBJ2-7, with TRBD2 matching over 7 bases. This CDR3 spans 19 amino acids. Germline V CDR1 and CDR2: SGHAT, FQNNGV. V was clipped by 0 bases and J by 0 bases; unmatched bases: 14. CDR3 nucleotides: TGTGCCAGCAGCTTAGATTTTCGGAGGGCTAGCGGCAACTCCTACGAGCAGTACTTC. This translates into CASSLDFRRASGNSYEQYF.

This clonotype has a handful of counts. V is TRBV10-3 and J is TRBJ2-7, with TRBD1 matching 11 bases. The CDR3 loop spans 13 amino acids. In germline, CDR1 is ENHRY, CDR2 SYGVKD. Unmatched junction bases numbered 9, after V lost 10 bases and J lost 7 bases. CDR3 residues: CASGQGAPGEQYF. CDR3 DNA: TGTGCCAGCGGACAGGGGGCTCCGGGGGAGCAGTACTTC.

At least ten counts were recorded for this clonotype. The chain links TRBV6-6 to TRBJ1-1, with 8 bases matching TRBD1. The trim removed 2 bases at V and 0 bases at J, leaving 5 bases unmatched. Per germline, CDR1 MNHNY and CDR2 SVGAGI (reference sequence). The CDR3 has 16 residues. In DNA form, the CDR3 reads TGTGCCAGCAGTTACGGACAGGGACTAATGAACACTGAAGCTTTCTTT. Encoded protein: CASSYGQGLMNTEAFF.

There are many counts of this clonotype. The chain recombines TRBV7-2 with TRBJ1-2, with D uncertain. Germline V gene data show CDR1 as SGHTA and CDR2 as FQGNSA. Trimming pared 6 bases from V and 7 bases from J, leaving 27 bases between. This CDR3 region has 17 residues. In nucleotides, the CDR3 is TGTGCCAGCAGTCCTGATACCACAAGAATCTTAGCGGGTGGCTACACCTTC. Residues: CASSPDTTRILAGGYTF.

The CDR3 sequence: CASSLGSVYSNQPQHF. The CDR3 DNA sequence: TGTGCCAGTAGCCTAGGGTCAGTGTATAGCAATCAGCCCCAGCATTTT. The rearrangement links TRBV19 to TRBJ1-5; no reliable D call. The germline V gene has CDR1 LNHDA and CDR2 SQIVND (reference sequence). Trimming shortened V by 6 bases and J by 0 bases, and 15 bases separated the two germline ends. CDR3 length: 16 amino acids.

The genes are TRBV2 and TRBJ1-6, with unresolved D. Germline lookup yields CDR1 SNHLY and CDR2 FYNNEI. The CDR3 runs to 15 residues. Trimming pared 1 base from V and 8 bases from J, leaving 12 bases between. The CDR3 region has the DNA TGTGCCAGCAGTGAAGTCGAGGTGACGTATTCACCCCTCCACTTT. The encoded protein is CASSEVEVTYSPLHF.

This clonotype appeared a few times. One end of the junction does not line up with germline, which may come from a read error. This chain uses TRBV10-3 with TRBJ2-1, with 10 nucleotides matching TRBD2. The V gene's germline CDR1 is ENHRY and CDR2 SYGVKD. The CDR3 is 18 amino acids. CDR3 DNA sequence: TGTGCCAGCAGTCCTCCAAACTCCCTAGCGGGAGCCAGGAATGAGCAGTTCTTC. This translates into CASSPPNSLAGARNEQFF.

V gene TRBV2 combines with J gene TRBJ1-5; D unclear. Germline loops: CDR1 SNHLY, CDR2 FYNNEI. This CDR3 is built from 15 residues. V was trimmed by 1 base and J by 1 base, leaving 8 bases between them. In DNA, the CDR3 is TGTGCCAGCAGTGAAGGTGCAGGCAGCAATCAGCCCCAGCATTTT. Residues: CASSEGAGSNQPQHF.

The V gene is TRBV20-1, the J gene TRBJ2-5; no firm D call. Germline lookup yields CDR1 DFQATT and CDR2 SNEGSKA (reference sequence). The CDR3 is 14 residues long. Deletions cut 0 bases from V and 5 bases from J, with 13 bases between. CDR3 DNA: TGCAGTGCTAGAGATCTGGGGAATACGGAGACCCAGTACTTC. Its protein is CSARDLGNTETQYF.

The chain has TRBV5-5 and TRBJ2-3; 7 nucleotides match TRBD1. With V trimmed by 4 bases and J by 3 bases, 5 bases remained unmatched. CDR1 is SGHKS, CDR2 YYEKEE, per germline (reference sequence). The CDR3 is 14 amino acids. The CDR3 region has the DNA TGTGCCAGCAGCCTACAGGGGATGACAGATACGCAGTATTTT. Translation gives CASSLQGMTDTQYF.

This clonotype was observed many times. V gene TRBV11-2 combines with J gene TRBJ2-5; D perhaps matches TRBD2 (7 bases). V lost 3 bases, J lost 2 bases, and 13 bases lay in between. CDR3 length: 15 residues. CDR1 SGHAT and CDR2 FQNNGV come from the germline V gene. CDR3 DNA: TGTGCCAGCAGCTTGACGGGGGGCCATCAAGAGACCCAGTACTTC. Its protein is CASSLTGGHQETQYF. The complete variable domain, with remaining parts taken from reference TRBV11-2 and TRBJ2-5, reads EAGVAQSPRYKIIEKRQSVAFWCNPISGHATLYWYQQILGQGPKLLIQFQNNGVVDDSQLPKDRFSAERLKGVDSTLKIQPAKLEDSAVYLCASSLTGGHQETQYFGPGTRLLVL.

This sequence joins TRBV11-2 and TRBJ1-5; 12 bases align to TRBD1. The CDR3 has 17 residues. V shed 5 bases and J 7 bases; nucleotides not matched to a gene: 12. Germline V gene lookup returns CDR1 SGHAT and CDR2 FQNNGV. The DNA of the CDR3 is TGTGCCAGCAGCCCGTACTTGGGACAGGGGGCAGGGCAGCCCCAGCATTTT. Its translation: CASSPYLGQGAGQPQHF.

The CDR3 coding sequence is TGCAGCGTTGAGATGGGGAGAAGGGAGACCCAGTACTTC. Protein: CSVEMGRRETQYF. The chain joins TRBV29-1 to TRBJ2-5; the D gene is possibly TRBD2 (5 bases). The CDR3 totals 13 residues. V was clipped by 3 bases and J by 5 bases, with 13 bases between them. CDR1 is SQVTM, CDR2 ANQGSEA, per germline.

This clonotype was observed many times. The chain links TRBV7-9 to TRBJ2-3; D tentatively fits TRBD1 or TRBD2 (5 bases each). The germline CDR1 and CDR2 sequences are SEHNR and FQNEAQ (reference sequence). The CDR3 is 15 residues long. V was trimmed by 5 bases and J by 8 bases, leaving 20 bases between them. This CDR3 is CASSRNGTRKGTQYF. CDR3 in DNA: TGTGCCAGCAGCCGCAACGGGACCAGGAAGGGTACGCAGTATTTT.